This T cell receptor (beta chain) was recorded in a study of blood T cell repertoires in COVID-19 (dated by TCRdb to 2018 to 2020). Some background on the complete study: Samples from collaborators originated in the United States, Italy and Spain and spanned both the acute and convalescent phases of COVID-19. The material from the prospective study consisted of cDNA or gDNA derived from T cells, B-cell-depleted T cells, or PBMCs. The dataset comprised deeply sampled blood TCRbeta repertoires from subjects exposed to, actively infected with, or recovered from COVID-19. The repertoires were released in a freely available public database intended as a resource for research on the immune response to SARS-CoV-2. The samples were drawn from two sources: the first 160 participants of the ongoing ImmuneRACE study, and 1,254 subjects contributed by 6 global collaborators. The sample metadata nearly always contained a de-identified subject ID, COVID-19 status, age in years and sex. Where HLA class I and class II types were available, the types were taken from metadata supplied by the sample provider, not from assay-based typing.

Trimming accounts for 0 bases at V and 1 base at J, while the number of junction bases matched to no gene is 5. The germline V gene (reference sequence) supplies CDR1 SGHNT and CDR2 YYREEE. The CDR3 measures 16 amino acids from cysteine to phenylalanine. The retained sequence is limited to the CDR3, 48 bases, with the frame set at the first base. The immunoSEQ Assay, a bias-controlled multiplex PCR, was used to amplify TCRbeta CDR3 regions from genomic DNA. From the authors' description of their analysis: Nucleated cell counts per sample were estimated from amplification of reference gene primers within the assay. To quantify the absolute abundance of each unique TCRbeta CDR3 rearrangement, sequence reads were collapsed and filtered. For each sample, productive Simpson clonality was calculated as the square root of Simpson's diversity index over productive rearrangements. Imported from immuneACCESS, the table was reduced by TCRdb to in-frame sequences with V and J called. These copies leave out some clones; in studies compared against another copy, an unresolved V gene accounts for under half, and the cause of the remainder is not known. V and J calls and clone size follow that table, whereas D and trimming were derived from the DNA. Present in this sample are roughly 250,000 clones, about 85% of which were seen just once. The biggest ten clones account for about 0.93% of the sample.

A remark on this clone: Its antigen target is currently unknown. No much larger clone exists at a distance of one base, and base qualities are not known.

Each collaborating institution followed its own protocols to collect whole blood in K2EDTA tubes. Collaborator samples were shipped for TCRbeta analysis as frozen whole blood, isolated PBMCs, or DNA extracted from either sample type. The paper as a whole reports these results and caveats: The quantity of clinical and demographic metadata differed by source and by participant and was supplied without curation.

The chain was built from TRBV5-4 and TRBJ1-2, with 8 junctional bases fitting TRBD1. The sequenced material came from peripheral blood. This TCR was recovered from a man in his forties or fifties with acute or convalescent COVID-19. The CDR3 protein is CASSLGTGNFNYGYTF. The nucleotides are TGTGCCAGCAGCTTGGGGACAGGGAATTTTAACTATGGCTACACCTTC.